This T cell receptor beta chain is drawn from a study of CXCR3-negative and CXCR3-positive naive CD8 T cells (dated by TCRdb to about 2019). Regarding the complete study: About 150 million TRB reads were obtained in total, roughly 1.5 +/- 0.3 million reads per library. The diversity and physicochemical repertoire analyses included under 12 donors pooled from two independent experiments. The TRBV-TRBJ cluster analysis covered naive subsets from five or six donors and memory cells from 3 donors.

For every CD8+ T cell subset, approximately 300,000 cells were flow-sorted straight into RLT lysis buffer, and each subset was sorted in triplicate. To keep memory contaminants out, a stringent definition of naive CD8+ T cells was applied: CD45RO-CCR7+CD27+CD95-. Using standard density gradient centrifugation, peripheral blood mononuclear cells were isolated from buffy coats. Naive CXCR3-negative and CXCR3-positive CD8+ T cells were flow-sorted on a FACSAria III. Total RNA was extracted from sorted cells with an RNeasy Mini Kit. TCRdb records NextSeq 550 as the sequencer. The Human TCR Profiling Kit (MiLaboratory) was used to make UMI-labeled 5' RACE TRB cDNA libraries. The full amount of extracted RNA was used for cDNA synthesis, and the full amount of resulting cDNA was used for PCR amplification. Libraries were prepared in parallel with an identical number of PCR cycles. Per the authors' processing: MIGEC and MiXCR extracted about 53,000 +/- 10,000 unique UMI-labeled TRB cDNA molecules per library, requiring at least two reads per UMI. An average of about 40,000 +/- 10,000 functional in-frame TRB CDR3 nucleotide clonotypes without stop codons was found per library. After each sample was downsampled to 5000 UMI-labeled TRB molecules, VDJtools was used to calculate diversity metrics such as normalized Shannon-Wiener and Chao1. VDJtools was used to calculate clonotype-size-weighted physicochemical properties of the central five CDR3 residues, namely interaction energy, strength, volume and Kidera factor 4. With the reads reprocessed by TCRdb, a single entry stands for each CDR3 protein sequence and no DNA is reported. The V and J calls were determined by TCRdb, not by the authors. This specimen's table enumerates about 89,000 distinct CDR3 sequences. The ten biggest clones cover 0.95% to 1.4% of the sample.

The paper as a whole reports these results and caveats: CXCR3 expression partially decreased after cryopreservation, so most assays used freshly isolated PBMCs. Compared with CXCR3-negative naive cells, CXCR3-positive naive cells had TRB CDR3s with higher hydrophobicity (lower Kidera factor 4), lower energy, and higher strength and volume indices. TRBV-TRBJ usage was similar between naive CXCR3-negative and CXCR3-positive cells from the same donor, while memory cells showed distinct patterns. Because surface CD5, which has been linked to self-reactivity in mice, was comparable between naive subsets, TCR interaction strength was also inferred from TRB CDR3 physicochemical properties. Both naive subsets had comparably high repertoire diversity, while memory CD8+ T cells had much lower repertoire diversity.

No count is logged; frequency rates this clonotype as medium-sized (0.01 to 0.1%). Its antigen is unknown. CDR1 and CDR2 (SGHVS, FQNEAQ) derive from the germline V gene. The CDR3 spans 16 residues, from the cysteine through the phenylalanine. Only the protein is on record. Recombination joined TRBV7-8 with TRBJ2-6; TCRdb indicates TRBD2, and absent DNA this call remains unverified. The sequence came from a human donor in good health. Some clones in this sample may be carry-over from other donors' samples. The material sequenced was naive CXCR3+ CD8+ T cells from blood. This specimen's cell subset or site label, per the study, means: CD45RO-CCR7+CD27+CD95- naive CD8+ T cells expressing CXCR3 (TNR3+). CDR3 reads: CASSLWALSGANVLTF.